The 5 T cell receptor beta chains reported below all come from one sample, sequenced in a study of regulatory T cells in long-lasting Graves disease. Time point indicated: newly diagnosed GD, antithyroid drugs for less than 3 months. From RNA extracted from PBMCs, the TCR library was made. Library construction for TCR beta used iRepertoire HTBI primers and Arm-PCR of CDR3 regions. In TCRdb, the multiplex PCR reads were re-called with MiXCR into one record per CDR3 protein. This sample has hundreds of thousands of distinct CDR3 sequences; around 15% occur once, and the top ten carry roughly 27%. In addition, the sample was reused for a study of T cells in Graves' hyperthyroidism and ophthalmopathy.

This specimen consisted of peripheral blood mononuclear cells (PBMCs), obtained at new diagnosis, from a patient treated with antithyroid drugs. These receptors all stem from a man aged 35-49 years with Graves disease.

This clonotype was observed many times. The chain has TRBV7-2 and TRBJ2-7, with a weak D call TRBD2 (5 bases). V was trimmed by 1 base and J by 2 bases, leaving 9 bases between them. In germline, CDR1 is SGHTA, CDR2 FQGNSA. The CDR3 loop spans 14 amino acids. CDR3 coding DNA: TGTGCCAGCAGCTTAGGGACTCCACCCTACGAGCAGTACTTC. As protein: CASSLGTPPYEQYF.

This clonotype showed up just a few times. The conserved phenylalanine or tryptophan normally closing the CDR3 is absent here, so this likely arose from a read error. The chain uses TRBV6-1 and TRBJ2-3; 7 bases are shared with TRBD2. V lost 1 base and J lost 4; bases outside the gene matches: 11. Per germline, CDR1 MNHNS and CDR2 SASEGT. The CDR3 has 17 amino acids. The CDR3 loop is CASSEVLGGMDADTQYL. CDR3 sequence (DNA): TGTGCCAGCAGTGAAGTTTTGGGAGGGATGGACGCAGATACGCAGTATCTT.

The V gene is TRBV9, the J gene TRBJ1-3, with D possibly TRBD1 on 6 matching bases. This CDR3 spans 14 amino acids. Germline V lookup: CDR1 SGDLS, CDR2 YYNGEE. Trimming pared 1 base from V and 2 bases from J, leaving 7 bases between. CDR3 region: CASSVSGAGNTIYF. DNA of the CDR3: TGTGCCAGCAGCGTATCAGGGGCTGGAAACACCATATATTTT.

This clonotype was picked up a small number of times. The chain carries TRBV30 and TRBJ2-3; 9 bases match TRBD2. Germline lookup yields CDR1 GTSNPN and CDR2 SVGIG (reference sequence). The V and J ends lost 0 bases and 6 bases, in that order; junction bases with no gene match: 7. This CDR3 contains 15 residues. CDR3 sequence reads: CAWSVQRGAGDTQYF. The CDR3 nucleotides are TGTGCCTGGAGTGTGCAGCGGGGGGCCGGGGATACGCAGTATTTT. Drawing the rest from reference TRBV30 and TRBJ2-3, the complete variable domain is SQTIHQWPATLVQPVGSPLSLECTVEGTSNPNLYWYRQAAGRGLQLLFYSVGIGQISSEVPQNLSASRPQDRQFILSSKKLLLSDSGFYLCAWSVQRGAGDTQYFGPGTRLTVL.

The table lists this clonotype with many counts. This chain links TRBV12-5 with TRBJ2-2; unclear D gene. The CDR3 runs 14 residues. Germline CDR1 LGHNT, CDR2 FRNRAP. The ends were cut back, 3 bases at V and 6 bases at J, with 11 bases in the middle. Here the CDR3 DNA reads TGTGCTAGTGGTTTAGACCCCGGGCCCGGGGAGCTGTTTTTT. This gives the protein CASGLDPGPGELFF.